This TCR beta chain was observed in a study of CD8 T cells in ankylosing spondylitis (dated by TCRdb to the late 2010s). Context from the whole study: The study set out to find disease-linked TCR variants by profiling T cell receptor beta repertoires in ankylosing spondylitis patients and healthy donors. The full study cohort was made up of approximately 24 ankylosing spondylitis patients and 108 healthy donors. Peripheral blood samples were taken, and synovial fluid was additionally collected from ankylosing spondylitis patients. Here is what the overall study found, with its caveats: The disease-linked clones showed a CD8+ phenotype and occurred at relatively low frequencies in peripheral blood. Significant enrichment of the disease-linked clones was reported in matched synovial fluid samples from ankylosing spondylitis patients. Some motif variants were previously reported in synovial fluid and blood of reactive arthritis patients, suggesting common disease-initiation mechanisms. A TCR beta motif made up of seven or eight highly homologous amino acid variants appeared to be characteristic of blood from ankylosing spondylitis patients.

Reads for this sample came from an Illumina HiSeq 2500. Quantitative 5'-RACE with molecular barcodes was the method used to prepare the TCR beta libraries. The original methods were these. To identify disease-linked TCR variants, a new computational method was used, one built on a probabilistic model of VDJ rearrangement. The public reads were quality trimmed at Q25 with fastp and then assembled into clones with MiXCR by TCRdb, keeping productive beta chains. Each entry merges the rows of one CDR3 protein and shows their most common DNA and genes. TCRdb, rather than the study authors, made the V and J calls. Present in this sample are more than 400,000 distinct CDR3 sequences, approximately 5% of which were seen just once. The ten largest clones take up around 3.5% of the sample. The CDR3, from cysteine to phenylalanine, totals 13 residues. Only the CDR3 DNA stays, 39 bases, in frame from base 1. V is cut by 4 bases and J by 3 bases, and the space between the germline ends is 7 bases. The germline V gene supplies CDR1 SGHTA and CDR2 FQGNSA.

This clonotype was counted many times. Its recognized antigen is unknown. It has no much larger one-base neighbor in the sample; base qualities were not kept. The chain is encoded by TRBV7-2 joined to TRBJ1-3; the D gene lacks a confident call. This receptor was identified in a male donor with ankylosing spondylitis. Source material: blood, either unsorted or a sorted T cell fraction (not recorded which). The CDR3 reads CASSSLGGNTIYF. Here is the DNA: TGTGCCAGCAGCTCTCTCGGTGGAAACACCATATATTTT.